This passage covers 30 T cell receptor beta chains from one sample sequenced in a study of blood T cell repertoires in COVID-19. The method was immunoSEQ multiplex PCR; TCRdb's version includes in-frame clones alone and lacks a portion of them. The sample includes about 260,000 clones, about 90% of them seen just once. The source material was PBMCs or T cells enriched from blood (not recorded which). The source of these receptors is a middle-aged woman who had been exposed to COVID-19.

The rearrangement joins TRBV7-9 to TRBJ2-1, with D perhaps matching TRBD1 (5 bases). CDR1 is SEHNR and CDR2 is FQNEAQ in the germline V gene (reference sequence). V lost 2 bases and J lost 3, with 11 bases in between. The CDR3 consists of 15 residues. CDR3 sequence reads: CASSLSSGIYNEQFF. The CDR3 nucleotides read TGTGCCAGCAGCTTATCGTCAGGGATCTACAATGAGCAGTTCTTC.

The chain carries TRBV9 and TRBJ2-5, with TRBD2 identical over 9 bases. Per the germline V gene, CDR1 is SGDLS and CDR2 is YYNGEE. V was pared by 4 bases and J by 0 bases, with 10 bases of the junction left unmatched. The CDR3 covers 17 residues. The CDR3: CASSPQPAGGYQETQYF. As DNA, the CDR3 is TGTGCCAGCAGCCCCCAGCCAGCGGGAGGTTACCAAGAGACCCAGTACTTC.

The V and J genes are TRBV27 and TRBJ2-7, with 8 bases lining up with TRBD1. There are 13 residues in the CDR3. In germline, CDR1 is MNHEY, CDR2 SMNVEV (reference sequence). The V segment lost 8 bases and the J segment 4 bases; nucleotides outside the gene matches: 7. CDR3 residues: CASDRDRRYEQYV. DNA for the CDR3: TGTGCCAGCGACCGGGACAGGAGATACGAGCAGTACGTC.

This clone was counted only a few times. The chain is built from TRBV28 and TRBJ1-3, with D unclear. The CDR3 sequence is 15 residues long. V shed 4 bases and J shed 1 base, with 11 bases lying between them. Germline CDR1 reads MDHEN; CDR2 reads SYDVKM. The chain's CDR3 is CASSSGLPSGNTIYF. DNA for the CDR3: TGTGCCAGCAGTTCAGGACTGCCATCTGGAAACACCATATATTTT.

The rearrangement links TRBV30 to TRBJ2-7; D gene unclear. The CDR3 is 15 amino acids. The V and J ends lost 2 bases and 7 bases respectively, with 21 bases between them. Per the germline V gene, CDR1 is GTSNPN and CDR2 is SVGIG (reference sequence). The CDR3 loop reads CAWSPPPLGRLEQYF. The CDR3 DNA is TGTGCCTGGAGTCCCCCCCCTCTGGGCCGCCTGGAGCAGTACTTC.

The CDR3 region has the DNA TGTGCCAGTAGTGACTGGGGACGACAGGGAACTGAAGCTTTCTTT. This gives the protein CASSDWGRQGTEAFF. The V gene is TRBV19, the J gene TRBJ1-1; TRBD1 agrees at 7 bases. The CDR3 loop spans 15 amino acids. Germline CDR1 is LNHDA and CDR2 is SQIVND (reference sequence). The trim removed 5 bases at V and 5 bases at J, leaving 11 bases unmatched.

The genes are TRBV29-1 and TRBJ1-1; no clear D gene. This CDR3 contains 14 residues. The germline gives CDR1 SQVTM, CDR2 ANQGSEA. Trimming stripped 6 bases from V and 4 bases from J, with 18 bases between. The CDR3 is CSVVRGELGTEAFF. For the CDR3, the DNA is TGCAGCGTCGTACGGGGAGAACTGGGCACTGAAGCTTTCTTT.

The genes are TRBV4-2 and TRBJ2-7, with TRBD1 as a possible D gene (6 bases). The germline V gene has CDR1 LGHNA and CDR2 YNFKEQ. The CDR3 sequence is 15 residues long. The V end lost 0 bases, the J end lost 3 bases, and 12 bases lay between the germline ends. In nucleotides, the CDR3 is TGTGCCAGCAGCCAAGAACCACAAGGGGGCTACGAGCAGTACTTC. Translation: CASSQEPQGGYEQYF.

This CDR3 reads CASQEEGGGGYTF. Here the CDR3 DNA reads TGTGCCAGCCAAGAGGAAGGAGGCGGTGGCTACACCTTC. The chain has TRBV11-2 and TRBJ1-2; D call uncertain. From germline, CDR1 is SGHAT and CDR2 FQNNGV. V lost 8 bases, J lost 7 bases, and 17 bases lay in between. CDR3 size: 13 residues. Full variable domain (remainder filled in from reference TRBV11-2 and TRBJ1-2): EAGVAQSPRYKIIEKRQSVAFWCNPISGHATLYWYQQILGQGPKLLIQFQNNGVVDDSQLPKDRFSAERLKGVDSTLKIQPAKLEDSAVYLCASQEEGGGGYTFGSGTRLTVV.

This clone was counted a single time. Here the CDR3 reads CASSETRGYEQYF. For the CDR3, the DNA is TGTGCCAGCAGTGAGACCCGCGGCTACGAGCAGTACTTC. The chain employs TRBV6-1 and TRBJ2-7; D is uncertain. The CDR3 contains 13 residues. CDR1 and CDR2 from the germline V gene are MNHNS and SASEGT. V was cut by 3 bases and J by 3 bases, with 9 bases left in between.

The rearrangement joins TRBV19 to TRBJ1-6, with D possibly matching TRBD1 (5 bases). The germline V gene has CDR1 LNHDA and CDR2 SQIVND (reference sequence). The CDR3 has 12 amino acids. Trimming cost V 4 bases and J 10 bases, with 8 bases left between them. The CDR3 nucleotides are TGTGCCAGTAGTAAGGGGATCTCACCCCTCCACTTT. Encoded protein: CASSKGISPLHF.

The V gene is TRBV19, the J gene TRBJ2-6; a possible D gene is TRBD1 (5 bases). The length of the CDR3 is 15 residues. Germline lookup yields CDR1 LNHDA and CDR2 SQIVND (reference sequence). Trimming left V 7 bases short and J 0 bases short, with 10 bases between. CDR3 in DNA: TGTGCCAGTACCCTAGGGGTCTCTGGGGCCAACGTCCTGACTTTC. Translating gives CASTLGVSGANVLTF.

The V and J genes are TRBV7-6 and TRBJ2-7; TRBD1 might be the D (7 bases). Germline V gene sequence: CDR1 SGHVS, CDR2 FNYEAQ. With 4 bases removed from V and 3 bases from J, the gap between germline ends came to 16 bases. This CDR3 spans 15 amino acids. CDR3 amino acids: CASSWASGGSYEQYF. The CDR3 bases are TGTGCCAGCAGCTGGGCGTCAGGGGGGAGCTACGAGCAGTACTTC.

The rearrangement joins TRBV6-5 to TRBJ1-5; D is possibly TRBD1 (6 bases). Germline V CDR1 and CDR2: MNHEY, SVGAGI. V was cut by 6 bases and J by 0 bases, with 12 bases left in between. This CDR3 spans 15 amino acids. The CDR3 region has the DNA TGTGCCAGCAGACCGACAGGTCCTAGCAATCAGCCCCAGCATTTT. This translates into CASRPTGPSNQPQHF.

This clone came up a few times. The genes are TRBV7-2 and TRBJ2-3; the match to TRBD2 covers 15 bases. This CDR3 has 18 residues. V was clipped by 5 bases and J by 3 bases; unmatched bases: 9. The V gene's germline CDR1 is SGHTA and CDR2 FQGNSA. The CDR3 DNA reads TGTGCCAGCAGCCCCGGACTAGCGGGAGGGCCGGGGACAGATACGCAGTATTTT. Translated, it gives CASSPGLAGGPGTDTQYF.

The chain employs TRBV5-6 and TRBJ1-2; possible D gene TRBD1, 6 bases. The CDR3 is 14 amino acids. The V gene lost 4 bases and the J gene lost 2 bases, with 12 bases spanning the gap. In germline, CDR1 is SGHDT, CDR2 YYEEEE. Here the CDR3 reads CASSPAGANYGYTF. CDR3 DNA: TGTGCCAGCAGCCCCGCGGGGGCCAACTATGGCTACACCTTC.

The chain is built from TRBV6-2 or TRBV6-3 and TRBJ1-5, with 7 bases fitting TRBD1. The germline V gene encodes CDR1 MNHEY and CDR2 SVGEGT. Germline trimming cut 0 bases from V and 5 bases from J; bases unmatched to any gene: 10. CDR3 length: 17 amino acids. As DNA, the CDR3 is TGTGCCAGCAGTTACTCAATTAGAGGGGGCCAGGATCAGCCCCAGCATTTT. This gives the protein CASSYSIRGGQDQPQHF.

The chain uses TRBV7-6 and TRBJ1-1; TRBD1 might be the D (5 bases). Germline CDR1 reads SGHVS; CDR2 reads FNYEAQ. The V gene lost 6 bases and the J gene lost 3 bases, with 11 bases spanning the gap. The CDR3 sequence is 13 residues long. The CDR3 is CASSSPGDTEAFF. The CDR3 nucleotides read TGTGCCAGCAGTTCCCCGGGGGACACTGAAGCTTTCTTT.

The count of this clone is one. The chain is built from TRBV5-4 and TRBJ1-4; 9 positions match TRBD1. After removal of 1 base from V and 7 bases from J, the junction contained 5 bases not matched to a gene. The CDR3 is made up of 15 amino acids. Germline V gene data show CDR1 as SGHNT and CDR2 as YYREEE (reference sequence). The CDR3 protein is CASSLSGTGSEKLFF. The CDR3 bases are TGTGCCAGCAGCTTGTCCGGGACAGGGAGTGAAAAACTGTTTTTT.

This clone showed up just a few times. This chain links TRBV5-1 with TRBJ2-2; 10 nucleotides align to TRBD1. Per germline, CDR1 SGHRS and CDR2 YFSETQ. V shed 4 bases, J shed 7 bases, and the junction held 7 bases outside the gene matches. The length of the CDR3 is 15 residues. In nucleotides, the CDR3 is TGCGCCAGCAGCCCGGAGGGACAGGGGTTCGGGGAGCTGTTTTTT. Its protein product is CASSPEGQGFGELFF.

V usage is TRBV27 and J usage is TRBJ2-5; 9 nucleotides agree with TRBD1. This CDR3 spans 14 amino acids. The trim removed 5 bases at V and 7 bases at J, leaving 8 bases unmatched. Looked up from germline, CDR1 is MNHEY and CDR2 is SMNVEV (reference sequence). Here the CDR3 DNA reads TGTGCCAGCAGTCTCCCGGGACAGGGTAGGACCCAGTACTTC. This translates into CASSLPGQGRTQYF.

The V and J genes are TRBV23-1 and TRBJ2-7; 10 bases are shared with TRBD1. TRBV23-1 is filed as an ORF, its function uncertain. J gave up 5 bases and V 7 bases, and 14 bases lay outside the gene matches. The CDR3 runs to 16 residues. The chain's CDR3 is CASIQPPDRGSHEQYV. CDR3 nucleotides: TGCGCCAGCATCCAGCCTCCGGACAGGGGGTCTCACGAGCAGTACGTC.

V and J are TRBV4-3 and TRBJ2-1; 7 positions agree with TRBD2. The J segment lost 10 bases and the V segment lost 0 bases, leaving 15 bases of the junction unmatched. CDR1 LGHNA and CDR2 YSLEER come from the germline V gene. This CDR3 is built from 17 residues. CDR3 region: CASSQEFGRTRGWEQFF. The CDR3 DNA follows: TGCGCCAGCAGCCAAGAATTTGGGAGGACTAGAGGTTGGGAGCAGTTCTTC.

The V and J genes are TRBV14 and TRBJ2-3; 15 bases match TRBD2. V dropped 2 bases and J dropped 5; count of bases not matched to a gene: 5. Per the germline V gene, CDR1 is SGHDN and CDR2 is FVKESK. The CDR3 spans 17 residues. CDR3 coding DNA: TGTGCCAGCAGCCAACGGACTAGCGGGGGGGCAGGAGATACGCAGTATTTT. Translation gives CASSQRTSGGAGDTQYF.

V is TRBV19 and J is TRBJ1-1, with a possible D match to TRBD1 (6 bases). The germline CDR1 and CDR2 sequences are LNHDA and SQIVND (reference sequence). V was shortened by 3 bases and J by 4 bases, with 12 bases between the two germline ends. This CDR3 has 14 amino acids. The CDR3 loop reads CASSIRGAVTEAFF. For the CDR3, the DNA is TGTGCCAGTAGTATCCGGGGGGCTGTCACTGAAGCTTTCTTT.

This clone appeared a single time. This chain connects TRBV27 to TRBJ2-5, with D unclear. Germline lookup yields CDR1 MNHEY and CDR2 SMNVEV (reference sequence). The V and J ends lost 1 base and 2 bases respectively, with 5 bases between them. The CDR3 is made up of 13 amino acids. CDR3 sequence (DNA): TGTGCCAGCAGTTTATGGCAGCAAGAGACCCAGTACTTC. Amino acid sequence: CASSLWQQETQYF.

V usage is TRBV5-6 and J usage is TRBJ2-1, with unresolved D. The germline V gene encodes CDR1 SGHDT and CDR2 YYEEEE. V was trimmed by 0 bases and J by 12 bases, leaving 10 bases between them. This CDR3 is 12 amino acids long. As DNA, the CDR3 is TGTGCCAGCAGCTTGGCAAATCCGGTGCAGTTCTTC. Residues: CASSLANPVQFF.

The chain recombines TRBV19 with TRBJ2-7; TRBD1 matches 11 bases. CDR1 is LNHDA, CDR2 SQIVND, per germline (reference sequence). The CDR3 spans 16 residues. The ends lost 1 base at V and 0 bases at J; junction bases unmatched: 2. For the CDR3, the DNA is TGTGCCAGTAGTATAGCCGGGACAGGGGGCTCCTACGAGCAGTACTTC. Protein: CASSIAGTGGSYEQYF.

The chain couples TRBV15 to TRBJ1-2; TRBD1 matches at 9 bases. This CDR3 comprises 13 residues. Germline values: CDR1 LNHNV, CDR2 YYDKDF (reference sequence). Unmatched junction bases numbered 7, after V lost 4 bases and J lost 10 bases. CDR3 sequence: CATSIDRGDDYTF. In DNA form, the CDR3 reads TGTGCCACCAGCATCGACAGGGGGGATGACTACACCTTC.

Here the CDR3 DNA reads TGTGCCAGCAGTCCCCGGACAGGGGACACTGAAGCTTTCTTT. Protein product: CASSPRTGDTEAFF. V and J are TRBV2 and TRBJ1-1, with 9 nucleotides matching TRBD1. V lost 5 bases and J lost 3; bases outside the gene matches: 4. Per germline, CDR1 SNHLY and CDR2 FYNNEI. The CDR3 runs to 14 residues.